Included here is one T cell receptor beta chain sequence, with context. Antigen specificity is unknown. Measured with immunoSEQ multiplex PCR; TCRdb has only the in-frame clones, and not every one. Among roughly 82,000 clones, roughly 81% were seen once, and the ten largest hold about 13%. These data belong to a study of T cell responses to AZD1222 COVID-19 vaccine. General study results and limits: Reportedly, nearly half of unique spike TCRs recognized epitopes outside B.1.351/B.1.1.7 mutations. AZD1222 recipients seropositive at baseline numbered only 6 or 7. Vaccine-associated CD4 TCRs spanned spike, dominant at 160-218 and 743-854. Repertoires were collected only later (after the peak T cell response had occurred).

Germline CDR1 SGHVS, CDR2 FQNEAQ. The CDR3 spans 16 residues. V lost 2 bases to trimming and J lost 0 bases, with 11 bases between them. V gene TRBV7-8 combines with J gene TRBJ1-3; D is unclear. This receptor was taken from an adult in good health. The material sequenced was peripheral blood, taken on day 0 of AZD1222 vaccination. The CDR3 is CASSLPAVFSGNTIYF. The DNA of the CDR3 is TGTGCCAGCAGCTTACCGGCAGTCTTCTCTGGAAACACCATATATTTT.